The next 7 T cell receptor beta chains were all read from a single sample in a study of cytomegalovirus exposure and HLA in healthy donors. The PCR contained 60 Vbeta and 13 Jbeta primers. TCRdb's table, derived via immunoSEQ multiplex PCR, lists solely in-frame clones and lacks some. Its clone listing holds around 75,000 clones. The sequenced sample was PBMCs. All receptors come from a man in his forties in good health and CMV-seronegative.

The chain recombines TRBV18 with TRBJ2-7, with 9 positions matching TRBD1. V lost 1 base to trimming and J lost 3 bases; unmatched junction nucleotides: 4. Germline CDR1 is KGHSH and CDR2 is LQKENI. The CDR3 runs to 15 residues. The CDR3 DNA reads TGTGCCAGCTCACCACGGACAGGGGATTACTACGAGCAGTACTTC. Protein: CASSPRTGDYYEQYF.

The chain employs TRBV5-6 and TRBJ2-5; TRBD2 matches at 9 bases. CDR1 is SGHDT, CDR2 YYEEEE, per germline. V trimming: 3 bases; J trimming: 9 bases; junction bases outside the gene matches: 6. The CDR3 covers 13 residues. This chain's CDR3 is CASSWAGGTAQYF. The CDR3 bases are TGTGCCAGCAGCTGGGCGGGGGGGACGGCCCAGTACTTC.

V is TRBV12-5 and J is TRBJ2-3; unclear D gene. There are 14 residues in the CDR3. CDR1 LGHNT and CDR2 FRNRAP come from the germline V gene. With 2 bases removed from V and 4 bases from J, the gap between germline ends came to 10 bases. CDR3 bases: TGTGCTAGTGGTTTGAGAAGCGACCCAGATACGCAGTATTTT. Amino acids: CASGLRSDPDTQYF.

The rearrangement links TRBV2 to TRBJ1-4, with TRBD1 matching 9 bases. This CDR3 spans 19 amino acids. Trimming removed 6 bases from V and 5 bases from J; junction bases left unmatched: 19. Germline V lookup: CDR1 SNHLY, CDR2 FYNNEI. The CDR3 loop is CASRWDRDTPSLPNEKLFF. The CDR3 DNA follows: TGTGCCAGCAGATGGGACAGGGACACTCCTAGCCTACCGAATGAAAAACTGTTTTTT.

The chain is built from TRBV5-6 and TRBJ2-3; D is unresolved. The germline V gene encodes CDR1 SGHDT and CDR2 YYEEEE. The CDR3 is 13 amino acids. Deletions cut 4 bases from V and 6 bases from J, with 12 bases between. The CDR3 region is CASSPNNYDTQYF. The CDR3 DNA sequence: TGTGCCAGCAGCCCCAACAATTACGATACGCAGTATTTT.

J is TRBJ2-3 and V is TRBV18, with 7 bases lining up with TRBD1. This CDR3 has 15 amino acids. CDR1 and CDR2 (germline): KGHSH, LQKENI. Unmatched junction bases numbered 8, after V lost 0 bases and J lost 8 bases. CDR3 sequence reads: CASSPPQGRFSTQYF. CDR3 sequence (DNA): TGTGCCAGCTCACCACCACAGGGGCGGTTTTCTACGCAGTATTTT.

The chain joins TRBV25-1 to TRBJ1-5; 8 bases fit TRBD1. CDR1 is MGHDK and CDR2 is SYGVNS in the germline V gene. The CDR3 runs to 15 residues. V dropped 6 bases and J dropped 2; count of bases not matched to a gene: 6. CDR3 bases: TGTGCCAGCAGACAGACAGGGGACGGCAATCAGCCCCAGCATTTT. Its protein is CASRQTGDGNQPQHF.